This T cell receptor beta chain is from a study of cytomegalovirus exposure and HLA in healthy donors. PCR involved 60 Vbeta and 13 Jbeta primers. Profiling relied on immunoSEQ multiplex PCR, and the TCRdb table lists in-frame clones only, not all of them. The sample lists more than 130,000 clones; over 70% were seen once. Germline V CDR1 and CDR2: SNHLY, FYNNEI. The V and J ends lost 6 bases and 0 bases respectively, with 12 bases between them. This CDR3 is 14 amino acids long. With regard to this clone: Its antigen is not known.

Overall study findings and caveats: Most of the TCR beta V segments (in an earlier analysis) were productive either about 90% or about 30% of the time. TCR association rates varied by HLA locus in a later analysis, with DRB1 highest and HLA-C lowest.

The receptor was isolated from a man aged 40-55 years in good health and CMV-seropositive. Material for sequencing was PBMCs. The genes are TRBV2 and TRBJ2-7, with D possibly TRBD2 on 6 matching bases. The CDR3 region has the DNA TGTGCCAGCAGAAGGAGGGGAGACTCCTACGAGCAGTACTTC. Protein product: CASRRRGDSYEQYF.